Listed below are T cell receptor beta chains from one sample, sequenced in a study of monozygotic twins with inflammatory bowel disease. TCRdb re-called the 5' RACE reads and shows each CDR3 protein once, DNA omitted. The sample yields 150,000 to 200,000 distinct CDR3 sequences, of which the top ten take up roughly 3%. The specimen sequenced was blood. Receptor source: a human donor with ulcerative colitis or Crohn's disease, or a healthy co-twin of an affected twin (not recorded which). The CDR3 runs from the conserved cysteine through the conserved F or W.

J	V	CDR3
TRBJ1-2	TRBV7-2	CASSLVPGQGGNYGYTF
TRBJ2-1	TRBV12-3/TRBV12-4	CASRTTSGRALSYNEQFF
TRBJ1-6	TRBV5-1	CASSLGWTGIQSPLHF
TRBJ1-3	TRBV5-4	CASSLAPTDFTGNTIYF
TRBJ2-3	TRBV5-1	CASSSTVSDTQYF
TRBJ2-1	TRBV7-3	CASSLSRRADHNEQFF
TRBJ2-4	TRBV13	CASSLGVGLSPNIQYF
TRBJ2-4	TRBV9	CASSVADRDRENIQYF
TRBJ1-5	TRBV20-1	CSARDRLGNQPQHF
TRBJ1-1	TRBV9	CASSVGGTGGMNTEAFF
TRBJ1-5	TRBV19	CASSMYRGGNQPQHF
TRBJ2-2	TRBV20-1	CSAWREAAGELFF
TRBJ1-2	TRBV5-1	CASSLAGTEGAYTF
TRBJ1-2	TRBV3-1	CASSPTGGLNLIYGYTF
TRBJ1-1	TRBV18	CASSPPTARTEAFF
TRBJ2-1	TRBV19	CASSTNKVYNEQFF
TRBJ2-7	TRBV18	CASSSSGSVYEQYF
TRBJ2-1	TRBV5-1	CASSLGGAYNEQFF
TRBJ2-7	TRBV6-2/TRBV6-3	CASSPSVLVQYF
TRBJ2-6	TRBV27	CASRPPKGGGSGANVLTF
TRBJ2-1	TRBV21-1	CASSKNLGGLYNEQFF
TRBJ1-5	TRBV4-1	CASSQDPEGFDVGSNQPQHF
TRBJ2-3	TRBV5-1	CASSRDRGSRTDTQYF
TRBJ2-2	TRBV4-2	CASYPTSGRITGELFF
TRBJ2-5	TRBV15	CATSAWETQYF
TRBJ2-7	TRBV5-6	CASSSPSVTGVSYEQYF
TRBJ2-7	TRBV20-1	CSASPPGLDYEQYF
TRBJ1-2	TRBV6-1	CASQRMANANYGYTF
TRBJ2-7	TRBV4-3	CASSQQGTYEQYF
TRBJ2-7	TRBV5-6	CASSLGGYSHEQYF
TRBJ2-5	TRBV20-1	CSARGKNQETQYF
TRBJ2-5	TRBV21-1	CVSRNGTGGETQYF
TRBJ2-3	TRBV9	CASSPTSGESTDTQYF
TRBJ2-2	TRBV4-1	CASSQEVAGARELFF
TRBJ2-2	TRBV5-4	CASSSKAGDTGELFF
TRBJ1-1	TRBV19	CASSTDRMNTEAFF
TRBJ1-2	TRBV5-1	CASRRDDYGYTF
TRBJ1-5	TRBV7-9	CASSDGNQGLNQPQHF
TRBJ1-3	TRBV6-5	CASSYSRTGGWNTIYF
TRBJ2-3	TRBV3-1	CASSPLTGWGTDTQYF
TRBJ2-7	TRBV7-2	CASSLGLRNYEQYF
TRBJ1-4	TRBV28	CASSSFGTGLNEKLFF
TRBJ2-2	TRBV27	CASTSGNTGELFF
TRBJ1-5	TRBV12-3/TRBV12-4	CASSFWTGSFYSNQPQHF
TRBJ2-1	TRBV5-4	CASSVTGGSYNEQFF
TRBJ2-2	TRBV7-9	CASSLRELADRKGELFF
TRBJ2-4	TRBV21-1	CASSKDWIKGYLAKNIQYF
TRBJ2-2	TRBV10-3	CAISALRTSGRATGELFF
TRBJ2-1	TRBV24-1	CATSDFGGYNEQFF
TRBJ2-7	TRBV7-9	CASSLGLPGQTYEQYF
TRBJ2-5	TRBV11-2	CASSLYRLAGETQYF
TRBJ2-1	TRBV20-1	CSASGLAGGPEYNEQFF
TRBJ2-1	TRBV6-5	CASSYLTSAGEQFF
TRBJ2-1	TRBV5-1	CASSLVVTSGSYNEQFF